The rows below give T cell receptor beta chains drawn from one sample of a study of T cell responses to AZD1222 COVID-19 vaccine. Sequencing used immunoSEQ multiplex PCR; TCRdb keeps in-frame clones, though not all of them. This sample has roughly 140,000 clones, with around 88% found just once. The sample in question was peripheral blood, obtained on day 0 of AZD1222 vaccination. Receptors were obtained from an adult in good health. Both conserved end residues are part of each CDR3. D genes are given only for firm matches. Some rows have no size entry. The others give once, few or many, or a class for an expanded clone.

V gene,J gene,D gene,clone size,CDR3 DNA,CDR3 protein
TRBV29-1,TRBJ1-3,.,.,TGCAGCGTTGCAGGACCCGGAAACACCATATATTTT,CSVAGPGNTIYF
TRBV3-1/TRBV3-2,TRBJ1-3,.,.,TGTGCCAGCAGCCCTACCGGGACCGCAGGAAACACCATATATTTT,CASSPTGTAGNTIYF
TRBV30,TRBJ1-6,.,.,TGTGCCTGGAGTGTATCGTTACCGGGTCACTCGACACCCCTCCACTTT,CAWSVSLPGHSTPLHF
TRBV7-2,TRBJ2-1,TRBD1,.,TGTGCCAGCAGCACCCGGGACAGGGTGCGTGAGCAGTTCTTC,CASSTRDRVREQFF
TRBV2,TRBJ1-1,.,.,TGTGCCAGCAGTGTGTTGAACACTGAAGCTTTCTTT,CASSVLNTEAFF
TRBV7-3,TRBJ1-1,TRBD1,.,TGTGCCAGCAGCGTACAGGGGAACGAGAACACTGAAGCTTTCTTT,CASSVQGNENTEAFF
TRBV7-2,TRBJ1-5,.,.,TGTGCCAGCAGCCCCGTGCTAGGGGACTATAGCAATCAGCCCCAGCATTTT,CASSPVLGDYSNQPQHF
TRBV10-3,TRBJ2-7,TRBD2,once,TGTGCCATCAGTGATTTCTTTAGCGGGACCTCCTACGAGCAGTACTTC,CAISDFFSGTSYEQYF
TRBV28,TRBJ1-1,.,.,TGTGCCAGCAGTTTCCAGGGTGGGGTGAACACTGAAGCTTTCTTT,CASSFQGGVNTEAFF
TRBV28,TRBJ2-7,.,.,TGTGCCAGCGGCCCAGACGCCCGCTACGAGCAGTACTTC,CASGPDARYEQYF
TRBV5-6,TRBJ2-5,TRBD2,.,TGTGCCAGCAGGATGATGACTAGCGGGAGAGAGACCCAGTACTTC,CASRMMTSGRETQYF
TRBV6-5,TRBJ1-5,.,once,TGTGCCAGCGGACCGACAGTTTATCAGCCCCAGCATTTT,CASGPTVYQPQHF
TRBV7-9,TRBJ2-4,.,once,TGTGCCAGCAGCCGGGGGTCCGAAGGGGACATTCAGTACTTC,CASSRGSEGDIQYF
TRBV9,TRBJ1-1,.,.,TGTGCCAGCAGCGTATCAGGCGACACTGAAGCTTTCTTT,CASSVSGDTEAFF
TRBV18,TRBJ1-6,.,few,TGTGCCAGCTCAACGAGGACAGAGAATTCACCCCTCCACTTT,CASSTRTENSPLHF
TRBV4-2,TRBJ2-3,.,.,TGTGCCAGCAGCCGAGTATTGGGGCAATCAGATACGCAGTATTTT,CASSRVLGQSDTQYF
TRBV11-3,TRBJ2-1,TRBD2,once,TGTGCCAGCAGCCCAGCGGGGGGGGGTTACAATGAGCAGTTCTTC,CASSPAGGGYNEQFF
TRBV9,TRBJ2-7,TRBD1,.,TGTGCCAGCAGCACGGGACAGGGGGTCTTCTACGAGCAGTACTTC,CASSTGQGVFYEQYF
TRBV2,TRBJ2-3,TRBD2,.,TGTGCCAGCAGTGTTGAGACTAGCGGGAGGGCCTTGGTAGATACGCAGTATTTT,CASSVETSGRALVDTQYF
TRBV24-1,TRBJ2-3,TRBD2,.,TGTGCCACCAGTGATTTGGGAGGAGCGGGAGGTTTGGCAGATACGCAGTATTTT,CATSDLGGAGGLADTQYF
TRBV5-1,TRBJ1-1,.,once,TGCGCCAGCAGCCCAGGGACGTTTTTTAGCACTGAAGCTTTCTTT,CASSPGTFFSTEAFF
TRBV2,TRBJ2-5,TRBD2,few,TGTGCCAGCACGGGACTACAAGAGACCCAGTACTTC,CASTGLQETQYF
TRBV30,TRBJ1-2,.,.,TGTGCCTGGAGTACGTCTCCCCAACGCGGCTACACCTTC,CAWSTSPQRGYTF
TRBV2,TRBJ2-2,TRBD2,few,TGTGCCAGCGGACTAGCGGGTAACACCGGGGAGCTGTTTTTT,CASGLAGNTGELFF
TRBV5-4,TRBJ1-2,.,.,TGTGCCAGCAGCTTGGTCGGACGGAGCTATGGCTACACCTTC,CASSLVGRSYGYTF
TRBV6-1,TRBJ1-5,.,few,TGTGCCAGCAGTGAGGCAGGGAGAACCTATTTTAGCAATCAGCCCCAGCATTTT,CASSEAGRTYFSNQPQHF
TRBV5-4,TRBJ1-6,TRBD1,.,TGTGCCAGCAAAGGACAGGGTGAATCACCCCTCCACTTT,CASKGQGESPLHF
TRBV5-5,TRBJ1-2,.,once,TGTGCCAGCAGCACCCGGGACGCTCCTAACTATGGCTACACCTTC,CASSTRDAPNYGYTF
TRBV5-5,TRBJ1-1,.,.,TGTGCCAGCAGCTTCCTCAGGGGAACTGAAGCTTTCTTT,CASSFLRGTEAFF
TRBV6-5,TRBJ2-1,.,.,TGTGCCTGCAAGGATCGAGCCGAGCAGTTCTTC,CACKDRAEQFF